This TCR beta chain stems from a study of cytomegalovirus exposure and HLA in healthy donors. This clone has more than one count but fewer than ten. PCR primers comprised 60 Vbeta and 13 Jbeta primers. The method was immunoSEQ multiplex PCR; TCRdb's version includes in-frame clones alone and lacks a portion of them. This table holds 24,000 or so clones, about four fifths found once. The V gene lost 5 bases and the J gene lost 0 bases, with 11 bases spanning the gap. Germline V gene data show CDR1 as SEHNR and CDR2 as FQNEAQ (reference sequence). This CDR3 has 15 amino acids. The material sequenced was PBMCs. The receptor comes from a male donor in good health and CMV-seronegative. V gene TRBV7-9 combines with J gene TRBJ1-3; D is unclear. Written as DNA, the CDR3 is TGTGCCAGCAGCCCCCCAGGAAGCTCTGGAAACACCATATATTTT. Amino acids: CASSPPGSSGNTIYF.